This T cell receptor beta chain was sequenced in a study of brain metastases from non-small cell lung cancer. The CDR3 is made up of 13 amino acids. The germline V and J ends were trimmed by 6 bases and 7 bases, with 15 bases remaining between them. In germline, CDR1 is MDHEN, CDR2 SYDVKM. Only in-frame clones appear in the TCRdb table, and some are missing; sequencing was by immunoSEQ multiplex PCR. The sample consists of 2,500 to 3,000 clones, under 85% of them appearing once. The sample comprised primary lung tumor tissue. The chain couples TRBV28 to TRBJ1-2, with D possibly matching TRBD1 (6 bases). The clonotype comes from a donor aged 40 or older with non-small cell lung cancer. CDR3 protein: CASRTRQAGGYTF. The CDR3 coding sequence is TGTGCCAGCAGAACTCGACAGGCTGGTGGCTACACCTTC.